This TCR beta chain was identified in a study of blood T cell repertoires in COVID-19. The wider study: The origin of the acute and convalescent COVID-19 samples was the United States, Italy and Spain.

Using immunoSEQ multiplex PCR, the repertoire was profiled, and TCRdb retains in-frame clones only, with some absent. The sample yields tens of thousands of clones, 70% to 85% seen once. The V gene's germline CDR1 is LNHDA and CDR2 SQIVND (reference sequence). The CDR3 has 13 residues. The V end lost 0 bases, the J end lost 5 bases, and 8 bases lay between the germline ends. The clonotype originates from a man aged 50-60 years with COVID-19, enrolled during active disease. Sequenced material: peripheral blood. The chain uses TRBV19 and TRBJ2-7; no clear D gene. The CDR3 region has the DNA TGTGCCAGTAGTATAGATCTCCAGGACGAGCAGTACTTC. This gives the protein CASSIDLQDEQYF.